This T cell receptor (beta chain) was captured by sequencing in a study of vaccination and CD4 T cells after COVID-19. Sequencing of DNA taken from cultured CD4+ T cells relied on the Oncomine TCR Beta short-read assay. It was from cultured CD4+ T cells that genomic DNA was extracted. A single record per CDR3 protein comes from TCRdb applying MiXCR to the PCR reads. The profile shows approximately 8,700 distinct CDR3 sequences, 65% of them singletons. As to this clonotype: Its antigen is undetermined.

Stated treatment: approximately nine-day PBMC culture with coronavirus spike peptide pools or control peptides (ViraFEST assay). Sequenced input: CD4+ T cells from blood, cultured in vitro. The receptor comes from a human donor who had recovered from COVID-19.

The chain's CDR3 is CASSTQRGQPQHF. The CDR3 bases are TGTGCCAGTAGTACACAGCGAGGTCAGCCCCAGCATTTT. V and J are TRBV19 and TRBJ1-5; D is ambiguous. Germline CDR1 is LNHDA and CDR2 is SQIVND (reference sequence). The V end lost 4 bases, the J end lost 6 bases, and 10 bases lay between the germline ends. The length of the CDR3 is 13 residues.